Shown below are 9 T cell receptor beta chains from a single sample sequenced in a study of radiotherapy plus CTLA-4 blockade in lung cancer (dated 2018 in TCRdb). The library was made by the immunoSEQ multiplex PCR assay. In its TCRdb copy, this immuneACCESS table keeps in-frame sequences only and misses some clones. Where compared with another copy, unresolved V genes explain less than half of these, and the others have no known cause. In all, the sample holds almost 55,000 clones, and around four fifths of those were seen once. 3.2% of the sample goes to the ten largest clones. The input for sequencing was peripheral blood, taken from a patient treated with radiotherapy plus ipilimumab. These receptors originate from a human donor with non-small cell lung cancer who had a partial response to radiotherapy plus ipilimumab.

This CDR3 is CASTSWGGDTGELFF. Here the CDR3 DNA reads TGTGCCAGCACCTCATGGGGAGGGGACACCGGGGAGCTGTTTTTT. The gene calls are TRBV2 and TRBJ2-2; 7 bases match TRBD2. V lost 7 bases, J lost 3 bases, and 8 bases stayed unmatched. Germline V CDR1 and CDR2: SNHLY, FYNNEI. The CDR3 has 15 amino acids.

The V and J genes are TRBV19 and TRBJ2-2; 7 bases fit TRBD1. The CDR3 spans 15 residues. Germline CDR1 LNHDA, CDR2 SQIVND (reference sequence). Trimming took 6 bases from V and 7 from J; bases not matched to a gene: 11. The CDR3 DNA follows: TGTGCCAGTAGCCGGGGACAGTTAGAGATCGGGGAGCTGTTTTTT. It encodes CASSRGQLEIGELFF.

The chain recombines TRBV29-1 with TRBJ2-7, with D uncertain. The ends were cut back, 1 base at V and 3 bases at J, with 4 bases in the middle. This CDR3 is built from 11 residues. Germline V CDR1 and CDR2: SQVTM, ANQGSEA. CDR3 in amino acids: CSVEAGYEQYF. For the CDR3, the DNA is TGCAGCGTTGAAGCCGGCTACGAGCAGTACTTC.

This clone has a handful of counts. The chain recombines TRBV9 with TRBJ2-3; no firm D call. V gave up 0 bases and J gave up 0 bases, with 8 bases separating them. This CDR3 has 15 residues. Germline V gene lookup returns CDR1 SGDLS and CDR2 YYNGEE. Here the CDR3 reads CASSVGGSSTDTQYF. CDR3 DNA: TGTGCCAGCAGCGTAGGAGGCTCTAGCACAGATACGCAGTATTTT.

The CDR3 DNA is TGTGCCAGTCGAACCGGGATCATGAACACTGAAGCTTTCTTT. Its translation is CASRTGIMNTEAFF. This chain links TRBV28 with TRBJ1-1; D remains unclear. The V gene lost 9 bases and the J gene lost 0 bases, with 14 bases spanning the gap. The CDR3 extends over 14 amino acids. Germline V gene sequence: CDR1 MDHEN, CDR2 SYDVKM.

The V gene is TRBV11-2, the J gene TRBJ2-3, with D perhaps matching TRBD2 (6 bases). The CDR3 totals 17 residues. V was clipped by 1 base and J by 7 bases, with 21 bases between them. CDR1 is SGHAT and CDR2 is FQNNGV in the germline V gene. CDR3 loop: CASSLADLASVLNTQYF. DNA for the CDR3: TGTGCCAGCAGCTTAGCCGACCTAGCGTCCGTTCTGAATACGCAGTATTTT.

This sequence joins TRBV19 and TRBJ1-3, with D tentatively TRBD1 (5 bases). Per germline, CDR1 LNHDA and CDR2 SQIVND (reference sequence). Trimming removed 0 bases from V and 4 bases from J, with 10 bases in between. CDR3 length equals 15 residues. For the CDR3, the DNA is TGTGCCAGTAGTATAGACGGGGGGTACGGAAACACCATATATTTT. Translated: CASSIDGGYGNTIYF.

V is TRBV5-5 and J is TRBJ2-1, with D possibly being TRBD1 (5 bases). The CDR3 is made up of 13 amino acids. CDR1 is SGHKS and CDR2 is YYEKEE in the germline V gene (reference sequence). Trimming removed 0 bases at V and 10 bases at J, with 11 bases between. In DNA, the CDR3 is TGTGCCAGCAGCTTGGGACAGCAAACCGAGCAGTTCTTC. It translates to CASSLGQQTEQFF.

This sequence joins TRBV28 and TRBJ1-1; TRBD1 matches 7 bases. The CDR3 is made up of 17 amino acids. V shed 5 bases and J 0 bases; nucleotides not matched to a gene: 12. Germline CDR1 and CDR2: MDHEN and SYDVKM. The CDR3 nucleotides read TGTGCCAGCAGTCCCGAACAGGGGACCTACATGAACACTGAAGCTTTCTTT. It is translated as CASSPEQGTYMNTEAFF.